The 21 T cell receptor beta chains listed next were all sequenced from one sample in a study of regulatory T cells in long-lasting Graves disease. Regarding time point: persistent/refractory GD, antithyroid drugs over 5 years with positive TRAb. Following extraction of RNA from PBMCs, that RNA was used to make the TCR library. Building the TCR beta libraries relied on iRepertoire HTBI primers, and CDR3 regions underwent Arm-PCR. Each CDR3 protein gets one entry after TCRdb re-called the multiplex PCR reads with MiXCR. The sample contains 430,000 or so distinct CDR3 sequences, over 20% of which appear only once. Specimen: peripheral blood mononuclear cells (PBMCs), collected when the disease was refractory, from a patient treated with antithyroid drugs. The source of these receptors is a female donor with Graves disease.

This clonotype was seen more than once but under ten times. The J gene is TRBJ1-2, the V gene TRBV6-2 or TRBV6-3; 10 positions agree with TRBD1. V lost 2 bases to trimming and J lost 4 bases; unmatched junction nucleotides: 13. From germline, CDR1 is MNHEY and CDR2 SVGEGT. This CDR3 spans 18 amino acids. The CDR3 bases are TGTGCCAGCAGTTACCCGCCGGGACAGGGGCGCAGGGGCTATGGCTACACCTTC. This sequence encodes CASSYPPGQGRRGYGYTF.

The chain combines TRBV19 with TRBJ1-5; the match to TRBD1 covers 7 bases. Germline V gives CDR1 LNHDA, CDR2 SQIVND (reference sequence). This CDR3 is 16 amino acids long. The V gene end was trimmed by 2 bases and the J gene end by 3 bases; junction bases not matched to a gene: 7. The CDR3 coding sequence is TGTGCCAGTAGTATACAAGGGACAGCCACCAATCAGCCCCAGCATTTT. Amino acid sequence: CASSIQGTATNQPQHF.

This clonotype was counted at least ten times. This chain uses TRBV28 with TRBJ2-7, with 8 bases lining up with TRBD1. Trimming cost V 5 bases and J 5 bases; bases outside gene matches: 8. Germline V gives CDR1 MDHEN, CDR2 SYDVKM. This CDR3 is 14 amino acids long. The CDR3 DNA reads TGTGCCAGCAGTACCACGGGACAGGCTAACGAGCAGTACTTC. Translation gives CASSTTGQANEQYF. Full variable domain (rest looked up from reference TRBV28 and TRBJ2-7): DVKVTQSSRYLVKRTGEKVFLECVQDMDHENMFWYRQDPGLGLRLIYFSYDVKMKEKGDIPEGYSVSREKKERFSLILESASTNQTSMYLCASSTTGQANEQYFGPGTRLTVT.

CDR3 protein: CASSASGTSGPSGANVLTF. The CDR3 DNA sequence: TGTGCCAGCAGCGCCTCCGGGACTAGCGGACCCTCTGGGGCCAACGTCCTGACTTTC. The rearrangement joins TRBV9 to TRBJ2-6; 11 nucleotides line up with TRBD2. This CDR3 is built from 19 residues. Per germline, CDR1 SGDLS and CDR2 YYNGEE. Trimming took 3 bases from V and 0 from J; bases not matched to a gene: 8.

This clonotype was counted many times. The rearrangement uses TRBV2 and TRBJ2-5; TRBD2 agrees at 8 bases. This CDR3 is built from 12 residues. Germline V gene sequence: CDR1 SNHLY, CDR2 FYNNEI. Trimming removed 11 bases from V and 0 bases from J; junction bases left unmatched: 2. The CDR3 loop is CAGSGNQETQYF. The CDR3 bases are TGTGCCGGTAGCGGGAACCAAGAGACCCAGTACTTC.

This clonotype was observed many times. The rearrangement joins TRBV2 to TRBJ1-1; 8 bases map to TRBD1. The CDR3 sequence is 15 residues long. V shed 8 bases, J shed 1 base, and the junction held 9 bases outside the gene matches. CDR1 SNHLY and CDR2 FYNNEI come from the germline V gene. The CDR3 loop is CASDQQTGENTEAFF. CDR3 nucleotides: TGTGCCAGCGATCAACAGACAGGGGAGAACACTGAAGCTTTCTTT.

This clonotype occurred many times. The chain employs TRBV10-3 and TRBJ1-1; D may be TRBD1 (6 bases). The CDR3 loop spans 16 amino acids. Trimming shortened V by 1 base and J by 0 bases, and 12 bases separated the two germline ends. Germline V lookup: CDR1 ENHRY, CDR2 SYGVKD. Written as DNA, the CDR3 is TGTGCCATCAGTGAGTTAAGGGGGAGCCTGAACACTGAAGCTTTCTTT. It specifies CAISELRGSLNTEAFF.

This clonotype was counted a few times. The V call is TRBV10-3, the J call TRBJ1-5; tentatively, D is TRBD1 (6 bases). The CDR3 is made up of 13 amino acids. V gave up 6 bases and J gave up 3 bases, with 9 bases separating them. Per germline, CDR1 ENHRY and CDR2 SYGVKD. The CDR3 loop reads CAIRGQPNQPQHF. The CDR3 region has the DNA TGTGCCATCAGAGGACAGCCCAATCAGCCCCAGCATTTT.

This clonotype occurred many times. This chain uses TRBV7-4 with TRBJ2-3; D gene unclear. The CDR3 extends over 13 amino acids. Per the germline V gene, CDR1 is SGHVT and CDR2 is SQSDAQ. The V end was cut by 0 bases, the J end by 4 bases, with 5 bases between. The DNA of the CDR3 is TGTGCCAGCAGCTTAGCTGCGGCAGATACGCAGTATTTT. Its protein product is CASSLAAADTQYF.

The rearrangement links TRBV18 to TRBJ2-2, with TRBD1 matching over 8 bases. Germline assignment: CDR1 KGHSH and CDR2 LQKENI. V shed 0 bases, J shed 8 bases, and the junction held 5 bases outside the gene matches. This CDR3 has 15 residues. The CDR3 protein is CASSPPSRGQGELFF. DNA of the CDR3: TGTGCCAGCTCACCACCGTCCAGGGGGCAAGGGGAGCTGTTTTTT.

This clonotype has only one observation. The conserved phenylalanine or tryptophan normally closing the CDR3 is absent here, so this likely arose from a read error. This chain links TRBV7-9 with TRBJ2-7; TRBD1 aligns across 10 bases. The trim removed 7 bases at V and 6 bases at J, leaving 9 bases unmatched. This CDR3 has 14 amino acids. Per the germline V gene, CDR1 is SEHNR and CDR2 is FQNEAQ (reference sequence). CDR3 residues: CASNWGDRGAEQYS. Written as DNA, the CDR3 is TGTGCCAGCAACTGGGGGGACAGGGGAGCCGAGCAGTACTCC.

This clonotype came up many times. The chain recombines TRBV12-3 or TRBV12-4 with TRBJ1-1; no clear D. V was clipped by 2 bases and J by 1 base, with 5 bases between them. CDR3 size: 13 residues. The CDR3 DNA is TGTGCCAGCAGTTTAAGCTGGAACACTGAAGCTTTCTTT. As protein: CASSLSWNTEAFF.

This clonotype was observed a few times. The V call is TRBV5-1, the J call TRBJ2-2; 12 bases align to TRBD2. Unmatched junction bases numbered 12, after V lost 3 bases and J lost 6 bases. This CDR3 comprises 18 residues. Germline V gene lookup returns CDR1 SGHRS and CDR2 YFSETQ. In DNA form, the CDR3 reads TGCGCCAGCAGCTCTAGGACTAGCGGGGCGTTGGTAGCCGGGGAGCTGTTTTTT. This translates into CASSSRTSGALVAGELFF.

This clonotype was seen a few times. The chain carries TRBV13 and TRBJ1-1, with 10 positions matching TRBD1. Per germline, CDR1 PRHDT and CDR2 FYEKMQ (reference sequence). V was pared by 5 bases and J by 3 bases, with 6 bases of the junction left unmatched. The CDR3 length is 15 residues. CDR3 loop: CASSARQGAYTEAFF. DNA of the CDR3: TGTGCCAGCAGCGCGAGACAGGGGGCGTACACTGAAGCTTTCTTT.

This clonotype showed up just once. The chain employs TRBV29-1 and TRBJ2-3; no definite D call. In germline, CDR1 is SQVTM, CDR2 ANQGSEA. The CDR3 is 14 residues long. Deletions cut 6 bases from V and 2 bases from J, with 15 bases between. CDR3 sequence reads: CSVARTRATDTQYF. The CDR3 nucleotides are TGCAGCGTCGCCCGGACCCGGGCCACAGATACGCAGTATTTT.

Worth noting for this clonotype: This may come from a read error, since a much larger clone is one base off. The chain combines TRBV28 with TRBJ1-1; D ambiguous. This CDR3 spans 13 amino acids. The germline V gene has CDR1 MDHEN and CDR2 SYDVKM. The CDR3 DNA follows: TGTGCCAGCAGCCTCCTGAGGTGGACTGGAGCTTTCTTT. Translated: CASSLLRWTGAFF.

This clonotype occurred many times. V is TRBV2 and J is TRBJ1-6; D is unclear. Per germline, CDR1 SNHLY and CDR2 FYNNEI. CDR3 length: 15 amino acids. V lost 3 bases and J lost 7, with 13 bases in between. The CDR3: CASSDNGSSNSPLHF. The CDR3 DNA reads TGTGCCAGCAGTGACAATGGGTCCTCCAATTCACCCCTCCACTTT.

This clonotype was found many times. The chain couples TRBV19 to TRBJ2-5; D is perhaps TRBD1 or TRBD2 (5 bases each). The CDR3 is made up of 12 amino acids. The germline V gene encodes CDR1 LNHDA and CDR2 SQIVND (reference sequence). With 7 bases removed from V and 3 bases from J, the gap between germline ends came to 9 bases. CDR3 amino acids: CASIGDEETQYF. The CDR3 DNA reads TGTGCCAGTATCGGGGACGAAGAGACCCAGTACTTC.

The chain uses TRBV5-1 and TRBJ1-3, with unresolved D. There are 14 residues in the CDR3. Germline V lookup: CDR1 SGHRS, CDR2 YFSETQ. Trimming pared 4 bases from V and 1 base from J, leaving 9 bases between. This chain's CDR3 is CASSPRASGNTIYF. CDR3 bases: TGCGCCAGCAGCCCCCGGGCGTCTGGAAACACCATATATTTT.

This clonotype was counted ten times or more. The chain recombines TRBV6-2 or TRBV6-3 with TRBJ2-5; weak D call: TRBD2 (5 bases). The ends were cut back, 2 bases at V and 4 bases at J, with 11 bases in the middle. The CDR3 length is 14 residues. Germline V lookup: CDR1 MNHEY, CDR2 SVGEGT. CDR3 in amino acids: CASSYPDSSETQYF. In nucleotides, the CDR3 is TGTGCCAGCAGTTACCCGGACTCGTCAGAGACCCAGTACTTC.

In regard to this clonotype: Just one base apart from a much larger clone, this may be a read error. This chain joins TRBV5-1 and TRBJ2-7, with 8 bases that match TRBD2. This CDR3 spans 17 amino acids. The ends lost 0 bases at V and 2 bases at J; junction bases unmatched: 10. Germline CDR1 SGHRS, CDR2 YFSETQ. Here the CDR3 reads CASSLDTSGSSPYEQYF. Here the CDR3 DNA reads TGCGCCAGCAGCTTGGATACAAGCGGGAGCTCGCCCTACGAGCAGTACTTC.